Included here is one TCR beta chain sequence, with context. Antigen unknown. A multiplex PCR was run with 60 Vbeta primers and 13 Jbeta primers. The method was immunoSEQ multiplex PCR; TCRdb's version includes in-frame clones alone and lacks a portion of them. The sample table includes approximately 110,000 clones. This CDR3 contains 14 residues. Germline CDR1 SGHAT, CDR2 FQNNGV. The J segment lost 7 bases and the V segment lost 3 bases, leaving 5 bases of the junction unmatched. The record originates from a study of cytomegalovirus exposure and HLA in healthy donors. Study overall: The roughly 100 million unique TCR beta sequences, from approximately 170 million T cells, were found by an earlier analysis. The study, taken as a whole, reports: Later analysis indicated greater clonal expansion among HLA-associated TCR beta chains than among equally common other chains. TRBV6-2, TRBV6-3 and some other V segments were excluded as indistinguishable.

This TCR was recovered from a man aged 40-49 years in good health and CMV-seronegative. This chain uses TRBV11-2 with TRBJ2-2, with 7 bases identical to TRBD2. Sequenced: PBMCs. For the CDR3, the DNA is TGTGCCAGCAGCTTGGGCGGGAGAAACGGGGAGCTGTTTTTT. Translated, it gives CASSLGGRNGELFF.